The 16 T cell receptor beta chains below were found in one sample sequenced in a study of early T cells in non-severe SARS-CoV-2 infection. TCRdb processed the 5' RACE reads anew with MiXCR; each CDR3 protein has one entry. In the table there are around 61,000 distinct CDR3 sequences, around 13% of which are singletons. Specimen: whole blood. Source of these receptors: an adult who was a healthcare worker with PCR-confirmed SARS-CoV-2 infection or an uninfected control (not recorded which).

This clonotype was counted between two and nine times. For the CDR3, the DNA is TGTGCCATCAGTGAGTATTCAGGGGGTCACTACGAGCAGTACTTC. It yields the protein CAISEYSGGHYEQYF. The chain is built from TRBV10-3 and TRBJ2-7; 7 bases fit TRBD1. The CDR3 is 15 amino acids. V shed 1 base, J shed 3 bases, and the junction held 6 bases outside the gene matches. Per the germline V gene, CDR1 is ENHRY and CDR2 is SYGVKD.

As DNA, the CDR3 is TGTGCCATCAGTGGACCGCCTGGGGAGACCCAGTACTTC. As protein: CAISGPPGETQYF. The chain joins TRBV10-3 to TRBJ2-5; D not resolved. CDR1 and CDR2 from the germline V gene are ENHRY and SYGVKD. The V end was cut by 4 bases, the J end by 5 bases, with 11 bases between. This CDR3 is built from 13 residues.

This clonotype was seen many times. The chain combines TRBV12-3 or TRBV12-4 with TRBJ1-1; no reliable D call. Trimming pared 3 bases from V and 1 base from J, leaving 6 bases between. The length of the CDR3 is 13 residues. The CDR3 region is CASSFGRNTEAFF. In nucleotides, the CDR3 is TGTGCCAGCAGTTTCGGCCGGAACACTGAAGCTTTCTTT.

This clonotype was found many times. The chain employs TRBV5-1 and TRBJ1-4; 7 nucleotides match TRBD1. This CDR3 comprises 14 residues. With V trimmed by 4 bases and J by 5 bases, 5 bases remained unmatched. Germline V gives CDR1 SGHRS, CDR2 YFSETQ. DNA of the CDR3: TGCGCCAGCAGCCCCGGGGGACAGAATGAAAAACTGTTTTTT. It codes for CASSPGGQNEKLFF.

On this clonotype itself: The germline gene is not matched at one end of the junction; a read error may be the cause. This chain uses TRBV12-3 or TRBV12-4 with TRBJ2-1; 16 positions match TRBD2. CDR3 size: 15 residues. CDR3: CTSSPGTSGRDEQFF. The CDR3 DNA reads as TGTACCAGCAGTCCCGGGACTAGCGGGAGGGATGAGCAGTTCTTC.

The chain employs TRBV19 and TRBJ1-2; D gene ambiguous. The CDR3 is 13 residues long. CDR1 and CDR2 (germline): LNHDA, SQIVND (reference sequence). Trimming took off 8 bases at V and 6 bases at J, with 16 bases between the two ends. In nucleotides, the CDR3 is TGTGCCAGTCTCCCGCGGGAACGGGATGGCTACACCTTC. Protein sequence: CASLPRERDGYTF.

In its sample, this clonotype was seen many times. In DNA form, the CDR3 reads TGTGCCAGTAAGCTACAGGGACCGAACACCGGGGAGCTGTTTTTT. The encoded protein is CASKLQGPNTGELFF. This chain uses TRBV19 with TRBJ2-2, with a weak D call TRBD1 (6 bases). This CDR3 has 15 amino acids. Germline V lookup: CDR1 LNHDA, CDR2 SQIVND (reference sequence). V was pared by 7 bases and J by 0 bases, with 12 bases between.

The chain couples TRBV20-1 to TRBJ1-4; the D gene is possibly TRBD1 (6 bases). Trimming took off 1 base at V and 12 bases at J, with 12 bases between the two ends. The CDR3 sequence is 12 residues long. Germline V lookup: CDR1 DFQATT, CDR2 SNEGSKA (reference sequence). In DNA form, the CDR3 reads TGCAGTGCTAGAGGGCTGGGGGCAGAACTGTTTTTT. Protein sequence: CSARGLGAELFF.

This clonotype occurred many times. The V gene is TRBV20-1, the J gene TRBJ2-6, with D hard to call. Between the trimmed V and J ends, which lost 3 bases and 0 bases, there was a span of 12 bases. Germline V gene sequence: CDR1 DFQATT, CDR2 SNEGSKA (reference sequence). The CDR3 is 16 amino acids. The CDR3 is CSASRAFSSGANVLTF. The CDR3, as DNA: TGCAGTGCTAGTAGGGCCTTTAGCTCTGGGGCCAACGTCCTGACTTTC.

The J gene is TRBJ1-6, the V gene TRBV25-1, with D possibly being TRBD1 (5 bases). The CDR3 runs to 17 residues. V lost 8 bases and J lost 8, with 25 bases in between. CDR1 and CDR2 (germline): MGHDK, SYGVNS. The CDR3, as DNA: TGTGCCAGCCAGCAGGTATTGCCGGCCCGGGGGGATTCACCCCTCCACTTT. Translation gives CASQQVLPARGDSPLHF.

This clonotype was seen repeatedly, ten times or more. The rearrangement uses TRBV6-2 or TRBV6-3 and TRBJ1-5; TRBD1 matches at 8 bases. The CDR3 extends over 17 amino acids. After removal of 0 bases from V and 5 bases from J, the junction contained 9 bases not matched to a gene. Germline V gives CDR1 MNHEY, CDR2 SVGEGT. The CDR3 reads CASSYSITGTGYQPQHF. CDR3 nucleotides: TGTGCCAGCAGTTACTCAATAACCGGGACAGGTTATCAGCCCCAGCATTTT.

This clonotype came up many times. The rearrangement links TRBV4-1 to TRBJ2-2; tentative D call: TRBD1 (5 bases). Between the trimmed V and J ends, which lost 8 bases and 5 bases, there was a span of 18 bases. Germline CDR1 and CDR2: MGHRA and YSYEKL. The length of the CDR3 is 15 residues. The CDR3 DNA is TGCGCCAGCTCTTTAAGATTAGGGGCGACCGGGGAGCTGTTTTTT. This gives the protein CASSLRLGATGELFF.

This clonotype appeared many times. The rearrangement uses TRBV30 and TRBJ2-5; D unresolved. Germline values: CDR1 GTSNPN, CDR2 SVGIG (reference sequence). The CDR3 runs 13 residues. Trimming cost V 3 bases and J 1 base, with 9 bases left between them. The CDR3 loop is CAWSKGFQETQYF. In nucleotides, the CDR3 is TGTGCCTGGAGCAAGGGTTTCCAAGAGACCCAGTACTTC.

In this sample, this clonotype turned up many times. V usage is TRBV7-9 and J usage is TRBJ2-7, with D maybe TRBD2 (6 bases). The CDR3 extends over 12 amino acids. Trimming shortened V by 5 bases and J by 12 bases, and 17 bases separated the two germline ends. The germline V gene has CDR1 SEHNR and CDR2 FQNEAQ (reference sequence). As DNA, the CDR3 is TGTGCCAGCAGCCCTTCGGGGAGGCCCGGGTACTTC. As protein: CASSPSGRPGYF. The full variable domain, its missing parts supplied by reference TRBV7-9 and TRBJ2-7, is DTGVSQNPRHKITKRGQNVTFRCDPISEHNRLYWYRQTLGQGPEFLTYFQNEAQLEKSRLLSDRFSAERPKGSFSTLEIQRTEQGDSAMYLCASSPSGRPGYFGPGTRLTVT.

The sample holds a few counts of this clonotype. V is TRBV5-4 and J is TRBJ2-1; perhaps TRBD2 as D (6 bases). V dropped 2 bases and J dropped 8 bases, with 8 bases sitting between them. Germline V CDR1 and CDR2: SGHNT, YYREEE (reference sequence). This CDR3 is built from 12 residues. CDR3 amino acids: CASSFTSYEQFF. Here the CDR3 DNA reads TGTGCCAGCAGCTTTACTAGCTATGAGCAGTTCTTC.

The sample holds many counts of this clonotype. The chain is built from TRBV7-3 and TRBJ2-3, with TRBD1 matching over 7 bases. Germline CDR1 and CDR2: SGHTA and FQGTGA. This CDR3 has 16 amino acids. V dropped 5 bases and J dropped 0; count of bases not matched to a gene: 8. The CDR3 protein is CASSPRDRTSTDTQYF. The CDR3 DNA reads as TGTGCCAGCAGCCCCCGGGACAGAACTAGCACAGATACGCAGTATTTT.